Presented here are 12 T cell receptor beta chains from one specimen sequenced in a study of T cell responses to AZD1222 COVID-19 vaccine. Sequenced by immunoSEQ multiplex PCR; TCRdb stores in-frame clones only, minus some. Here the sample spans approximately 150,000 clones, 88% being singletons. This material consisted of peripheral blood, taken 28 days after the second dose of the MenACWY control vaccine. These receptors were collected from an adult who received the MenACWY meningococcal vaccine as a control.

This chain connects TRBV2 to TRBJ1-2; 8 bases align to TRBD1. V shed 2 bases and J 8 bases; nucleotides not matched to a gene: 4. The CDR3 is 13 amino acids. Looked up from germline, CDR1 is SNHLY and CDR2 is FYNNEI. In DNA, the CDR3 is TGTGCCAGCAGTGAACAGGGGGCGCAAGGCTACACCTTC. The encoded protein is CASSEQGAQGYTF.

V is TRBV7-2 and J is TRBJ2-7; TRBD2 matches 10 bases. The V gene's germline CDR1 is SGHTA and CDR2 FQGNSA. The CDR3 totals 15 residues. J was trimmed by 0 bases and V by 4 bases; bases with no gene match: 3. CDR3 loop: CASSYSGGPSYEQYF. CDR3 nucleotides: TGTGCCAGCAGCTATAGCGGGGGGCCCTCCTACGAGCAGTACTTC. The full variable domain, completed using reference TRBV7-2 and TRBJ2-7, is GAGVSQSPSNKVTEKGKDVELRCDPISGHTALYWYRQSLGQGLEFLIYFQGNSAPDKSGLPSDRFSAERTGGSVSTLTIQRTQQEDSAVYLCASSYSGGPSYEQYFGPGTRLTVT.

The V and J genes are TRBV4-2 and TRBJ2-7; 8 nucleotides match TRBD2. CDR1 is LGHNA and CDR2 is YNFKEQ in the germline V gene. The CDR3 spans 16 residues. The ends lost 3 bases at V and 0 bases at J; junction bases unmatched: 7. The DNA of the CDR3 is TGTGCCAGCAGCCAGTCCACCACTAGCGGCTCCTACGAGCAGTACTTC. Protein sequence: CASSQSTTSGSYEQYF.

The chain combines TRBV4-2 with TRBJ1-2; 12 bases map to TRBD1. V lost 4 bases and J lost 4; bases outside the gene matches: 10. Germline CDR1 is LGHNA and CDR2 is YNFKEQ. The CDR3 is 17 residues long. CDR3 loop: CASSLRDRGRLGYGYTF. DNA for the CDR3: TGTGCCAGCAGCCTCCGGGACAGGGGGCGGCTGGGCTATGGCTACACCTTC.

The chain employs TRBV4-1 and TRBJ1-4; D is uncertain. Germline lookup yields CDR1 MGHRA and CDR2 YSYEKL. This CDR3 comprises 14 residues. Trimming removed 0 bases at V and 9 bases at J, with 11 bases between. The CDR3, as DNA: TGCGCCAGCAGCCAAGAAACGGATTTGAAAAAACTGTTTTTT. It codes for CASSQETDLKKLFF.

The chain joins TRBV2 to TRBJ1-5; no clear D gene. CDR1 is SNHLY, CDR2 FYNNEI, per germline. The V end lost 1 base, the J end lost 4 bases, and 11 bases lay between the germline ends. This CDR3 has 15 residues. DNA of the CDR3: TGTGCCAGCAGTGAAGGTAGGGCTGTGAATCAGCCCCAGCATTTT. It is translated as CASSEGRAVNQPQHF.

The genes are TRBV7-9 and TRBJ2-5; 7 nucleotides agree with TRBD1. J gave up 4 bases and V 6 bases, and 8 bases lay outside the gene matches. The germline V gene encodes CDR1 SEHNR and CDR2 FQNEAQ (reference sequence). The CDR3 extends over 14 amino acids. The CDR3 is CASRLPTGTETQYF. CDR3 bases: TGTGCCAGCAGACTACCGACAGGGACAGAGACCCAGTACTTC. The variable domain in full, with the rest retrieved from reference TRBV7-9 and TRBJ2-5, is DTGVSQNPRHKITKRGQNVTFRCDPISEHNRLYWYRQTLGQGPEFLTYFQNEAQLEKSRLLSDRFSAERPKGSFSTLEIQRTEQGDSAMYLCASRLPTGTETQYFGPGTRLLVL.

The rearrangement links TRBV5-1 to TRBJ1-6; TRBD1 agrees at 7 bases. The V and J ends lost 0 bases and 9 bases, in that order; junction bases with no gene match: 12. CDR1 and CDR2 (germline): SGHRS, YFSETQ. This CDR3 has 17 amino acids. The CDR3 DNA is TGCGCCAGCAGCTTGGACCTCAACAGGGGAGGGGGTTCACCCCTCCACTTT. Protein sequence: CASSLDLNRGGGSPLHF.

V and J are TRBV7-9 and TRBJ1-1; perhaps TRBD1 as D (6 bases). The CDR3 is 14 residues long. CDR1 is SEHNR, CDR2 FQNEAQ, per germline (reference sequence). V was pared by 5 bases and J by 0 bases, with 10 bases between. The CDR3 DNA reads TGTGCCAGCAGCCGGAGGGGGGTGAACACTGAAGCTTTCTTT. Its protein is CASSRRGVNTEAFF.

The chain links TRBV7-6 to TRBJ2-3, with 8 bases that match TRBD2. Germline V lookup: CDR1 SGHVS, CDR2 FNYEAQ. V lost 5 bases to trimming and J lost 2 bases; unmatched junction nucleotides: 12. This CDR3 region has 17 residues. The CDR3 sequence: CASSRLSSGATTDTQYF. The CDR3 DNA sequence: TGTGCCAGCAGCCGCCTCAGTAGCGGGGCCACCACAGATACGCAGTATTTT.

This clone has only one observation. The rearrangement joins TRBV30 to TRBJ1-6, with D unclear. The V gene lost 0 bases and the J gene lost 11 bases, with 8 bases spanning the gap. This CDR3 comprises 12 residues. Per the germline V gene, CDR1 is GTSNPN and CDR2 is SVGIG (reference sequence). CDR3 residues: CAWSVLKPPLHF. The CDR3 DNA sequence: TGTGCCTGGAGTGTACTGAAACCACCCCTCCACTTT.

The chain links TRBV7-8 to TRBJ1-5, with 7 bases aligning to TRBD1. V lost 2 bases and J lost 7; bases outside the gene matches: 11. The CDR3 has 16 residues. Germline V gene sequence: CDR1 SGHVS, CDR2 FQNEAQ. This CDR3 is CASSLSSGTAIQPQHF. In nucleotides, the CDR3 is TGTGCCAGCAGCTTAAGTTCCGGGACAGCGATCCAGCCCCAGCATTTT. Together with reference TRBV7-8 and TRBJ1-5, the CDR3 gives the full variable domain: GAGVSQSPRYKVAKRGQDVALRCDPISGHVSLFWYQQALGQGPEFLTYFQNEAQLDKSGLPSDRFFAERPEGSVSTLKIQRTQQEDSAVYLCASSLSSGTAIQPQHFGDGTRLSIL.